This T cell receptor (beta chain) is from a study of T cells in Graves' hyperthyroidism and ophthalmopathy. Clinical symptoms, serum thyroxine, TRAb, thyroid ultrasound and orbital computed tomography informed diagnoses. Fresh peripheral blood, 7.5 to 10 ml, was the source of the PBMCs. Amplification of TCR beta CDR3 regions was performed using RNA transcripts as template. During a first-round RT-PCR of the TCR CDR3, the HTBI primer set was used. MiXCR, run by TCRdb on the multiplex PCR reads, gives a single entry per CDR3 protein. The table lists about 640,000 distinct CDR3 sequences, 20% to 25% of them singletons, with over 30% in the top ten. The sequence derives from a man younger than 40 with Graves' ophthalmopathy. Input material: blood.

CDR3 nucleotide sequence: TGTGCCAGCAAGGAGGTAAACGAGCAGTACTTC. Encoded protein: CASKEVNEQYF. The rearrangement links TRBV2 to TRBJ2-7; maybe TRBD2 (5 bases). The germline V gene has CDR1 SNHLY and CDR2 FYNNEI. The length of the CDR3 is 11 residues. V shed 7 bases and J shed 5 bases, with 9 bases lying between them. Full variable domain (remainder filled in from reference TRBV2 and TRBJ2-7): EPEVTQTPSHQVTQMGQEVILRCVPISNHLYFYWYRQILGQKVEFLVSFYNNEISEKSEIFDDQFSVERPDGSNFTLKIRSTKLEDSAMYFCASKEVNEQYFGPGTRLTVT.